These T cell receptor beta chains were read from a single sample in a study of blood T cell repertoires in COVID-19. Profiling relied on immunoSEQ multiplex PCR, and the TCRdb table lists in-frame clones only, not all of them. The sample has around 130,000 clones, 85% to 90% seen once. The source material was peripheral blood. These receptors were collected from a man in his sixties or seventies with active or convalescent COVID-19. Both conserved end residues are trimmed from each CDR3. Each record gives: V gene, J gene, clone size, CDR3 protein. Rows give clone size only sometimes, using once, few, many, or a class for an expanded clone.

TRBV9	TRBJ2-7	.	ASSVETFSYEQY
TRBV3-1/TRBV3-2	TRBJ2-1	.	ASSQAAPSYNEQF
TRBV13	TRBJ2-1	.	ASSSFAAGAPGSYNEQF
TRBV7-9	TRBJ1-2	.	ASSDGEPNYGYT
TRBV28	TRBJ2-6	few	ASSSPAAGGTGANVLT
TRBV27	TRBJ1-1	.	ASRRLRNTEAF
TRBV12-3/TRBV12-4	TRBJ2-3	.	ATQGSADTQY
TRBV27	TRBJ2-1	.	ASSRLAGKNEQF
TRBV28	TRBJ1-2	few	ASTRGQVFYGYT
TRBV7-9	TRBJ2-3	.	ASQVSGTTDTQY
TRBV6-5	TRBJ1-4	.	ASRTGGLGEKLF
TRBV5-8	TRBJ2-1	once	ASSLARTSGLNNEQF
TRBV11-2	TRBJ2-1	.	ASSFRFEGGLNEQF
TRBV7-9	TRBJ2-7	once	ASSFSTASEQY
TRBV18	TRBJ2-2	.	ASSPRLVSETNTGELF
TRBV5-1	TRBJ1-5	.	ASSLEGQGSQPQH
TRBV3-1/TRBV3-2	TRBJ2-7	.	ASSQKLRTSGRAYEQY
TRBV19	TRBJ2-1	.	ASSSHSILAGGKNEQF
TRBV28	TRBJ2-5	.	ASGDRVETQY
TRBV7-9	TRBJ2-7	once	ASSLRLADYEQY
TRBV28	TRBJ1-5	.	ASESTRNQPQH
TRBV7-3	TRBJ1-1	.	ASSLSGDRGGTEAF
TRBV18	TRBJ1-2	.	ASSPGTANYGYT
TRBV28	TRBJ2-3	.	ASSSVRDTQY
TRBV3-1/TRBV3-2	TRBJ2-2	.	ASSQEWAGELF
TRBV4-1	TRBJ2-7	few	ASSQEGFPYEQY
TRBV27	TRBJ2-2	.	ASSPVGFLGELF
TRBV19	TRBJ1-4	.	ASSIRDRGNEKLF
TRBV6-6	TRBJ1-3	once	ASSYLTGFGNTIY
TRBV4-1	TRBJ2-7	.	ASSQGTGGTYEQY
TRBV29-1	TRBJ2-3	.	SVAGQASTDTQY
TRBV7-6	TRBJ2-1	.	ASSPVRPGAPTNEQF
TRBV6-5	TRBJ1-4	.	ASSYVGSGEKLF
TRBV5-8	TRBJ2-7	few	ASSLVQREQY
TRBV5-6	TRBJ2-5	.	ASAVQGTETQY
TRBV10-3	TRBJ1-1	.	AISEGQGLGNTEAF
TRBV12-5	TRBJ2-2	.	ASSDRENTGELF
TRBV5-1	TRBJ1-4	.	ASSPGTGNEKLF
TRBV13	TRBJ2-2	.	ASSLVTSGKNTGELF